A single sample gave rise to the 20 T cell receptor beta chains below, sequenced in a study of T-cell memory formation after mild COVID-19. TCRdb reprocessed the 5' RACE reads via MiXCR and lists one record per CDR3 protein. Of roughly 300,000 distinct CDR3 sequences listed, approximately 7.6% are singletons. What was sequenced was PBMCs or a T cell subset sorted from them (not recorded which). Every receptor here comes from a man aged 18-30 years who had mild COVID-19 (a few samples of this study predate the infection). Cell type and time point are not known.

The CDR3 loop reads CASSFSHPRGTDTQYF. In DNA, the CDR3 is TGTGCCAGCAGTTTCTCACACCCTCGGGGCACAGATACGCAGTATTTT. The V call is TRBV28, the J call TRBJ2-3; unclear D gene. Trimming took off 3 bases at V and 1 base at J, with 14 bases between the two ends. The CDR3 has 16 amino acids. In germline, CDR1 is MDHEN, CDR2 SYDVKM.

In its sample, this clonotype was seen a few times. V is TRBV15 and J is TRBJ2-5; D gene ambiguous. The CDR3 length is 15 residues. Germline V CDR1 and CDR2: LNHNV, YYDKDF (reference sequence). Trimming removed 0 bases at V and 7 bases at J, with 15 bases between. The CDR3 DNA reads TGTGCCACCAGCAGAGATGGACGGCAATCCGGGACCCAGTACTTC. It yields the protein CATSRDGRQSGTQYF. The full variable domain, rest sourced from reference TRBV15 and TRBJ2-5, is DAMVIQNPRYQVTQFGKPVTLSCSQTLNHNVMYWYQQKSSQAPKLLFHYYDKDFNNEADTPDNFQSRRPNTSFCFLDIRSPGLGDTAMYLCATSRDGRQSGTQYFGPGTRLLVL.

This clonotype has more than one count but fewer than ten. The chain uses TRBV5-1 and TRBJ1-1, with TRBD1 matching 11 bases. The CDR3 runs 15 residues. Germline loops: CDR1 SGHRS, CDR2 YFSETQ. The V segment lost 0 bases and the J segment 7 bases; nucleotides outside the gene matches: 5. The CDR3 loop is CASSLGDRGTSEAFF. CDR3 bases: TGCGCCAGCAGCTTGGGGGACAGGGGGACCAGTGAAGCTTTCTTT. The full variable domain, completed using reference TRBV5-1 and TRBJ1-1, is KAGVTQTPRYLIKTRGQQVTLSCSPISGHRSVSWYQQTPGQGLQFLFEYFSETQRNKGNFPGRFSGRQFSNSRSEMNVSTLELGDSALYLCASSLGDRGTSEAFFGQGTRLTVV.

The table lists this clonotype with a few counts. This chain joins TRBV27 and TRBJ2-7; the D call may be TRBD1 or TRBD2 (5 bases each). This CDR3 is 14 amino acids long. CDR1 MNHEY and CDR2 SMNVEV come from the germline V gene (reference sequence). The ends were cut back, 8 bases at V and 1 base at J, with 15 bases in the middle. DNA for the CDR3: TGTGCCAGCGGGGCGGGCTCCGGATCCTACGAGCAGTACTTC. It codes for CASGAGSGSYEQYF.

J is TRBJ1-1 and V is TRBV12-3 or TRBV12-4; 8 nucleotides match TRBD1. The CDR3 sequence is 14 residues long. The J segment lost 6 bases and the V segment lost 5 bases, leaving 8 bases of the junction unmatched. The CDR3 loop reads CASSATDRAPEAFF. The DNA for the CDR3 is TGTGCCAGCAGTGCCACGGACAGGGCCCCTGAAGCTTTCTTT.

This clonotype was detected only a few times. The chain combines TRBV6-2 or TRBV6-3 with TRBJ1-5; 9 bases align to TRBD1. CDR3 size: 15 residues. The trim removed 6 bases at V and 5 bases at J, leaving 8 bases unmatched. Per germline, CDR1 MNHEY and CDR2 SVGEGT. This chain's CDR3 is CASRFPGQGDQPQHF. CDR3 DNA sequence: TGTGCCAGCAGATTCCCGGGACAGGGTGATCAGCCCCAGCATTTT.

Ten or more counts support this clonotype. V usage is TRBV20-1 and J usage is TRBJ2-2; D might be TRBD1 (6 bases). The CDR3 runs to 14 residues. CDR1 and CDR2 (germline): DFQATT, SNEGSKA (reference sequence). CDR3 sequence (DNA): TGCAGCGCGTTACAGGGAAGTGACACCGGGGAGCTGTTTTTT. Protein product: CSALQGSDTGELFF.

The chain combines TRBV7-2 with TRBJ2-7; D is possibly TRBD1 (5 bases). Germline lookup yields CDR1 SGHTA and CDR2 FQGNSA. This CDR3 spans 15 amino acids. The V and J ends lost 1 base and 3 bases respectively, with 13 bases between them. The CDR3 sequence: CASSLVWGVSYEQYF. The CDR3 nucleotides read TGTGCCAGCAGCTTAGTCTGGGGCGTTAGCTACGAGCAGTACTTC. Looking up the rest from reference TRBV7-2 and TRBJ2-7 gives the full variable domain: GAGVSQSPSNKVTEKGKDVELRCDPISGHTALYWYRQSLGQGLEFLIYFQGNSAPDKSGLPSDRFSAERTGGSVSTLTIQRTQQEDSAVYLCASSLVWGVSYEQYFGPGTRLTVT.

This clonotype showed up just a few times. The chain links TRBV5-1 to TRBJ1-1; weak D call: TRBD1 (5 bases). This CDR3 spans 15 amino acids. Germline V gene data show CDR1 as SGHRS and CDR2 as YFSETQ. The V end was cut by 0 bases, the J end by 8 bases, with 17 bases between. CDR3 DNA sequence: TGCGCCAGCAGCTTGGTCGGACAACTGGGCGGAGAAGCTTTCTTT. Protein sequence: CASSLVGQLGGEAFF. Drawing the rest from reference TRBV5-1 and TRBJ1-1, the complete variable domain is KAGVTQTPRYLIKTRGQQVTLSCSPISGHRSVSWYQQTPGQGLQFLFEYFSETQRNKGNFPGRFSGRQFSNSRSEMNVSTLELGDSALYLCASSLVGQLGGEAFFGQGTRLTVV.

This clonotype was picked up a small number of times. The chain carries TRBV7-2 and TRBJ2-7; a possible D gene is TRBD2 (6 bases). CDR3 size: 14 residues. Trimming stripped 1 base from V and 6 bases from J, with 13 bases between. CDR1 and CDR2 from the germline V gene are SGHTA and FQGNSA. The CDR3 DNA reads TGTGCCAGCAGCTTAGGACAGCGGGCATTCGAGCAGTACGTC. It specifies CASSLGQRAFEQYV.

The V call is TRBV4-3, the J call TRBJ2-1, with 8 bases lining up with TRBD1. In germline, CDR1 is LGHNA, CDR2 YSLEER. The V and J ends lost 1 base and 9 bases, in that order; junction bases with no gene match: 11. The CDR3 has 16 residues. CDR3 sequence (DNA): TGCGCCAGCAGCCAAGCGGCAGGGGGCGGCGGGGCTGAGCAGTTCTTC. It translates to CASSQAAGGGGAEQFF.

This clonotype was observed a few times. CDR3 residues: CASSQVFRTAPSYEQYF. The CDR3 region has the DNA TGTGCCAGCAGCCAAGTGTTCCGGACAGCCCCATCCTACGAGCAGTACTTC. The chain carries TRBV3-1 and TRBJ2-7, with D perhaps matching TRBD1 (6 bases). Germline V gene sequence: CDR1 LGHDT, CDR2 YNNKEL (reference sequence). The germline V and J ends were trimmed by 1 base and 1 base, with 17 bases remaining between them. CDR3 length: 17 residues.

This clonotype was seen a handful of times. CDR3 residues: CAIRQDSNQPQHF. In nucleotides, the CDR3 is TGTGCCATAAGACAAGACAGCAATCAGCCCCAGCATTTT. The rearrangement links TRBV10-3 to TRBJ1-5; D is uncertain. Germline V CDR1 and CDR2: ENHRY, SYGVKD. CDR3 length: 13 residues. The germline V and J ends were trimmed by 9 bases and 1 base, with 10 bases remaining between them.

The chain carries TRBV20-1 and TRBJ1-6; D is perhaps TRBD1 (6 bases). Between the trimmed V and J ends, which lost 7 bases and 10 bases, there was a span of 14 bases. Germline V gene lookup returns CDR1 DFQATT and CDR2 SNEGSKA (reference sequence). The CDR3 has 12 amino acids. The CDR3 here is CSGGARNSPLHF. The CDR3 DNA reads TGCAGTGGGGGGGCGAGGAACTCACCCCTCCACTTT.

This clonotype was seen more than once but under ten times. The chain joins TRBV7-2 to TRBJ2-1; TRBD2 matches at 8 bases. The CDR3 loop spans 15 amino acids. CDR1 is SGHTA, CDR2 FQGNSA, per germline. The V and J ends lost 5 bases and 4 bases, in that order; junction bases with no gene match: 7. The CDR3 DNA reads as TGTGCCAGCAGCCAACGGGGGGGGATTTACAATGAGCAGTTCTTC. This codes for CASSQRGGIYNEQFF.

In regard to this clonotype: At one end, the junction sequence differs from germline, possibly due to a read error. J is TRBJ1-1 and V is TRBV4-1; D ambiguous. The CDR3 sequence is 12 residues long. CDR1 is MGHRA, CDR2 YSYEKL, per germline. The CDR3 protein is CASSKENTEAFF. The DNA of the CDR3 is TGCGCCAGCAGCAAAGAGAACACTGAAGCTTTCTTT.

This clonotype showed up just a few times. V gene TRBV20-1 combines with J gene TRBJ2-1; D remains ambiguous. This CDR3 spans 10 amino acids. From germline, CDR1 is DFQATT and CDR2 SNEGSKA (reference sequence). The V gene lost 5 bases and the J gene lost 12 bases, with 11 bases spanning the gap. Here the CDR3 DNA reads TGCAGTGCTGCCGTCGACCGGCAGTTCTTC. Protein product: CSAAVDRQFF.

This clonotype was detected many times. The chain has TRBV4-2 and TRBJ2-4; no clear D gene. The germline V and J ends were trimmed by 3 bases and 9 bases, with 6 bases remaining between them. CDR1 LGHNA and CDR2 YNFKEQ come from the germline V gene. CDR3 size: 11 residues. CDR3 sequence reads: CASSQGSIQYF. The CDR3 DNA is TGTGCCAGCAGCCAGGGCAGCATTCAGTACTTC.

V and J are TRBV12-3 or TRBV12-4 and TRBJ2-7; the D gene is possibly TRBD1 (6 bases). This CDR3 contains 14 residues. V lost 0 bases and J 7 bases, leaving 13 bases between the germline ends. The CDR3 DNA reads as TGTGCCAGCAGTTTAGCGGACAGTCCGGGAGAGCAGTACTTC. Translation: CASSLADSPGEQYF.

This clonotype was detected a few times. This sequence joins TRBV20-1 and TRBJ2-3; TRBD2 matches 10 bases. V was pared by 3 bases and J by 0 bases, with 9 bases of the junction left unmatched. Germline CDR1 and CDR2: DFQATT and SNEGSKA (reference sequence). CDR3 length: 17 amino acids. Here the CDR3 reads CSASSLAGDVSTDTQYF. Here the CDR3 DNA reads TGCAGTGCTAGTAGTCTAGCGGGGGACGTCAGCACAGATACGCAGTATTTT.